This entry lists 18 T cell receptor beta chains sequenced from one sample in a study of PD-L1 blockade in urothelial cancer. Time point defined: peripheral blood 6 weeks after treatment start. The repertoire was sequenced with immunoSEQ multiplex PCR; TCRdb's copy has only in-frame clones and lacks some. The table includes around 53,000 clones, around 82% detected once. The starting material was PBMCs, obtained around atezolizumab (anti-PD-L1) treatment. These receptors were collected from a man aged 45-65 years with urothelial cancer.

This CDR3 is CAWSVGGETQYF. The CDR3 coding sequence is TGTGCCTGGAGTGTAGGGGGAGAGACCCAGTACTTC. The V gene is TRBV30, the J gene TRBJ2-5; possibly TRBD1 for D (6 bases). The CDR3 runs 12 residues. V was cut by 0 bases and J by 4 bases, with 6 bases left in between. From germline, CDR1 is GTSNPN and CDR2 SVGIG (reference sequence).

The chain is built from TRBV28 and TRBJ2-2; 8 bases line up with TRBD2. Trimming cost V 2 bases and J 6 bases; bases outside gene matches: 14. Germline CDR1 MDHEN, CDR2 SYDVKM. The length of the CDR3 is 18 residues. The CDR3 nucleotides read TGTGCCAGCAGTTTAGGTCTAGCGGGTCCCCTTGGGGCCGGGGAGCTGTTTTTT. Amino acids: CASSLGLAGPLGAGELFF. Drawing the rest from reference TRBV28 and TRBJ2-2, the complete variable domain is DVKVTQSSRYLVKRTGEKVFLECVQDMDHENMFWYRQDPGLGLRLIYFSYDVKMKEKGDIPEGYSVSREKKERFSLILESASTNQTSMYLCASSLGLAGPLGAGELFFGEGSRLTVL.

V is TRBV10-3 and J is TRBJ2-7; D is unresolved. This CDR3 comprises 9 residues. Germline V gene sequence: CDR1 ENHRY, CDR2 SYGVKD. V was shortened by 8 bases and J by 11 bases, with 10 bases between the two germline ends. CDR3 loop: CAIQDKEYF. The CDR3 nucleotides read TGTGCCATCCAAGACAAAGAGTACTTC.

A few counts support this clone. The rearrangement joins TRBV29-1 to TRBJ2-7; 8 bases are shared with TRBD2. There are 15 residues in the CDR3. V was pared by 4 bases and J by 7 bases, with 15 bases of the junction left unmatched. Germline lookup yields CDR1 SQVTM and CDR2 ANQGSEA. CDR3 DNA sequence: TGCAGCGTTGTAAGCGGGCGGGGGGTACATACGGAGCAGTACTTC. It codes for CSVVSGRGVHTEQYF.

The chain couples TRBV5-1 to TRBJ2-5; D remains ambiguous. The CDR3 is made up of 14 amino acids. The germline V and J ends were trimmed by 1 base and 1 base, with 8 bases remaining between them. CDR1 is SGHRS, CDR2 YFSETQ, per germline. The CDR3, as DNA: TGCGCCAGCAGCTTGAGCCAGGTCCAAGAGACCCAGTACTTC. Protein sequence: CASSLSQVQETQYF.

V usage is TRBV28 and J usage is TRBJ2-7; D may be TRBD2 (5 bases). Germline V gene lookup returns CDR1 MDHEN and CDR2 SYDVKM. With 6 bases removed from V and 2 bases from J, the gap between germline ends came to 14 bases. This CDR3 is built from 14 residues. The CDR3 region is CASSPIGVAYEQYF. In nucleotides, the CDR3 is TGTGCCAGCAGCCCGATCGGGGTAGCCTACGAGCAGTACTTC.

V and J are TRBV4-1 and TRBJ2-3; TRBD2 matches at 8 bases. This CDR3 comprises 15 residues. Germline-derived CDR1 and CDR2 are MGHRA and YSYEKL. V shed 2 bases, J shed 3 bases, and the junction held 4 bases outside the gene matches. Here the CDR3 DNA reads TGCGCCAGCAGCCAAAATGGACTAGCAACAGATACGCAGTATTTT. It yields the protein CASSQNGLATDTQYF.

This chain connects TRBV30 to TRBJ1-4; TRBD1 agrees at 9 bases. Unmatched junction bases numbered 13, after V lost 1 base and J lost 1 base. This CDR3 spans 19 amino acids. Germline CDR1 reads GTSNPN; CDR2 reads SVGIG (reference sequence). The CDR3 bases are TGTGCCTGGAGTGAATTCGGGACAGGGTTTGGGGTAACTAATGAAAAACTGTTTTTT. Its protein is CAWSEFGTGFGVTNEKLFF.

The chain joins TRBV27 to TRBJ2-1; a weak D match, TRBD1 (6 bases). Trimming took off 2 bases at V and 4 bases at J, with 12 bases between the two ends. The length of the CDR3 is 15 residues. Germline CDR1 reads MNHEY; CDR2 reads SMNVEV (reference sequence). Here the CDR3 reads CASSLVGAGYNEQFF. The CDR3 DNA is TGTGCCAGCAGTTTAGTGGGGGCCGGGTACAATGAGCAGTTCTTC.

This clone occurred a few times. V usage is TRBV5-1 and J usage is TRBJ2-5, with 15 bases matching TRBD2. Germline CDR1 is SGHRS and CDR2 is YFSETQ. V was clipped by 4 bases and J by 2 bases; unmatched bases: 6. The CDR3 spans 17 residues. The CDR3: CASSPGTSGRFQETQYF. CDR3 sequence (DNA): TGCGCCAGCAGCCCAGGGACTAGCGGGAGGTTTCAAGAGACCCAGTACTTC.

The rearrangement uses TRBV6-1 and TRBJ1-3; a possible D gene is TRBD1 (6 bases). Per germline, CDR1 MNHNS and CDR2 SASEGT. CDR3 length: 13 residues. The germline V and J ends were trimmed by 7 bases and 3 bases, with 10 bases remaining between them. The CDR3 DNA reads TGTGCCAGCACCCCGACAGGTGGAAACACCATATATTTT. This encodes CASTPTGGNTIYF.

The chain employs TRBV7-2 and TRBJ2-1; TRBD2 matches at 14 bases. CDR3 length equals 17 residues. Germline CDR1 and CDR2: SGHTA and FQGNSA. V gave up 0 bases and J gave up 3 bases; unmatched junction bases: 1. As DNA, the CDR3 is TGTGCCAGCAGCTTAGCTGGGACTAGCGGGAGCTACAATGAGCAGTTCTTC. Encoded protein: CASSLAGTSGSYNEQFF.

This chain uses TRBV30 with TRBJ2-7, with 7 bases lining up with TRBD2. The CDR3 is 14 amino acids. J gave up 2 bases and V 7 bases, and 11 bases lay outside the gene matches. Germline values: CDR1 GTSNPN, CDR2 SVGIG (reference sequence). CDR3 in amino acids: CASTRSGTTYEQYF. The DNA for the CDR3 is TGTGCCTCAACCCGGTCCGGGACTACCTACGAGCAGTACTTC.

This chain connects TRBV6-5 to TRBJ2-1, with D perhaps matching TRBD2 (5 bases). The CDR3 length is 14 residues. The ends were cut back, 6 bases at V and 3 bases at J, with 12 bases in the middle. CDR1 and CDR2 (germline): MNHEY, SVGAGI. In DNA form, the CDR3 reads TGTGCCAGCAGCCGGGGAAGGGTCTACAATGAGCAGTTCTTC. It translates to CASSRGRVYNEQFF.

A word on this clone: Mismatch with germline at one junction end may stem from a read error. The rearrangement uses TRBV15 and TRBJ1-6; D unresolved. This CDR3 has 12 residues. Germline V gives CDR1 LNHNV, CDR2 YYDKDF (reference sequence). The CDR3: CATSRDDSPLHF. CDR3 bases: TGTGCCACCAGTAGAGACGATTCACCCCTCCACTTT. Looking up the rest from reference TRBV15 and TRBJ1-6 gives the full variable domain: DAMVIQNPRYQVTQFGKPVTLSCSQTLNHNVMYWYQQKSSQAPKLLFHYYDKDFNNEADTPDNFQSRRPNTSFCFLDIRSPGLGDTAMYLCATSRDDSPLHFGNGTRLTVT.

The J gene is TRBJ2-2, the V gene TRBV2; 9 nucleotides agree with TRBD1. CDR3 length equals 16 residues. V trimming: 10 bases; J trimming: 5 bases; junction bases outside the gene matches: 14. Germline V gene data show CDR1 as SNHLY and CDR2 as FYNNEI. CDR3 amino acids: CATERPGQGRTGELFF. In nucleotides, the CDR3 is TGTGCCACAGAGAGACCGGGACAGGGTAGAACCGGGGAGCTGTTTTTT.

The chain recombines TRBV10-3 with TRBJ1-6; a weak D match, TRBD1 (5 bases). The CDR3 sequence is 15 residues long. The germline V gene has CDR1 ENHRY and CDR2 SYGVKD. Trimming pared 4 bases from V and 9 bases from J, leaving 16 bases between. The CDR3 sequence: CAISANNQGGSPLHF. For the CDR3, the DNA is TGTGCCATCAGTGCAAACAACCAGGGAGGTTCACCCCTCCACTTT.

The V and J genes are TRBV7-8 and TRBJ2-5; no clear D gene. V shed 1 base and J shed 5 bases, with 8 bases lying between them. Germline loops: CDR1 SGHVS, CDR2 FQNEAQ. There are 13 residues in the CDR3. The CDR3 loop reads CASSLGPLETQYF. In nucleotides, the CDR3 is TGTGCCAGCAGCTTAGGGCCATTGGAGACCCAGTACTTC.